This T cell receptor beta chain is from a study of OX40 agonist ivuxolimab in advanced cancers. Study summary: Recorded diagnoses for dose-escalation patients were hepatocellular carcinoma, melanoma, renal cell or head and neck cancer.

The ends lost 1 base at V and 5 bases at J; junction bases unmatched: 3. Germline CDR1 SNHLY, CDR2 FYNNEI. The CDR3 runs to 14 residues. Some clones are missing from TCRdb's copy, which holds only in-frame ones; the method was immunoSEQ multiplex PCR. Among about 83,000 clones listed, around 80% were seen once. The sample in question was CD4+ or CD8+ T cells sorted from blood, obtained in a trial of the OX40 agonist ivuxolimab. The genes are TRBV2 and TRBJ1-2, with 8 nucleotides matching TRBD1. The receptor's source is an adult with an advanced solid tumor such as melanoma, head and neck, liver or kidney cancer. The CDR3 coding sequence is TGTGCCAGCAGTGAAGGACAGGGGATTTATGGCTACACCTTC. Amino acid sequence: CASSEGQGIYGYTF.